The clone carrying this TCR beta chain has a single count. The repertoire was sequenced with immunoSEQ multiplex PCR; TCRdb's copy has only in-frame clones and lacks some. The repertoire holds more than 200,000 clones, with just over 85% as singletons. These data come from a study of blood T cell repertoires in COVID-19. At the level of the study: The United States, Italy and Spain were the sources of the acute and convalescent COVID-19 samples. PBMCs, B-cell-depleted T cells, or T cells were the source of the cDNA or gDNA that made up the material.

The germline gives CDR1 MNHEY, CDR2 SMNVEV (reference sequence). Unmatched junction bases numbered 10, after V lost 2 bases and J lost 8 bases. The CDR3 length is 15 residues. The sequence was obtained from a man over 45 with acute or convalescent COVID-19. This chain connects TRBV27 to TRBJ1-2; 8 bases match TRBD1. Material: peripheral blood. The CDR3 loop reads CASSLQHQGAGGYTF. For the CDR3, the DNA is TGTGCCAGCAGTTTACAACATCAGGGGGCCGGGGGCTACACCTTC.